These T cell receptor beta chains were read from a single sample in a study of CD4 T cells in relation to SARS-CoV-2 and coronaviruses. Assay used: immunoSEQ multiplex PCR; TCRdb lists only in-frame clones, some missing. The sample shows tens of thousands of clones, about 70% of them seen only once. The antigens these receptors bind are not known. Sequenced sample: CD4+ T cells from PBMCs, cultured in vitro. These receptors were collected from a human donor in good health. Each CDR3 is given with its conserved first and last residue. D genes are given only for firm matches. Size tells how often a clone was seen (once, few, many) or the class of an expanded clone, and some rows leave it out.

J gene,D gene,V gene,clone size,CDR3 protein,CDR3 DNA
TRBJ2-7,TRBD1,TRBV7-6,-,CASSLYIGVRTGSYEQYF,TGTGCCAGCAGCTTATATATTGGGGTACGGACAGGGTCTTACGAGCAGTACTTC
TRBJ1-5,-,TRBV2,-,CASSEMGESNQPQHF,TGTGCCAGCAGTGAAATGGGGGAGAGCAATCAGCCCCAGCATTTT
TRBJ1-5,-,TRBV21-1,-,CASTRPQGDSNQPQHF,TGTGCCAGCACCAGACCACAGGGGGATAGCAATCAGCCCCAGCATTTT
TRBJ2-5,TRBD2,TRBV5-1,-,CASSLDASGGGETQYF,TGCGCCAGCAGCTTGGATGCTAGCGGGGGTGGAGAGACCCAGTACTTC
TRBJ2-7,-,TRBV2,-,CASLRGSSYEQYF,TGTGCCAGCCTGAGGGGGAGCTCCTACGAGCAGTACTTC
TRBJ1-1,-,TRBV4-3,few,CASSRTRNTEAFF,TGCGCCAGCAGCCGAACCAGGAACACTGAAGCTTTCTTT
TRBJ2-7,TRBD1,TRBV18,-,CASSSGQVPYEQYF,TGTGCCAGCTCATCGGGACAGGTCCCCTACGAGCAGTACTTC
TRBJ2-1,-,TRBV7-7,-,CASSLASENEQFF,TGTGCCAGCAGCTTAGCGAGCGAGAATGAGCAGTTCTTC
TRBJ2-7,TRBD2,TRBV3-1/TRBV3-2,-,CASSLGLAGDEDEQYF,TGTGCCAGCAGCCTTGGACTAGCCGGTGATGAGGACGAGCAGTACTTC
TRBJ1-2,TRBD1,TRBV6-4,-,CASSAGTGYGYTF,TGTGCCAGCAGTGCCGGGACAGGCTATGGCTACACCTTC
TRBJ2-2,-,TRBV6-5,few,CASKRGDTGELFF,TGTGCCAGCAAAAGGGGTGACACCGGGGAGCTGTTTTTT
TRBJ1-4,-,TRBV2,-,CASSEALLPDGEKLFF,TGTGCCAGCAGTGAAGCGCTTCTGCCAGACGGTGAAAAACTGTTTTTT
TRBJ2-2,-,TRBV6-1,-,CASSEGVNTGELFF,TGTGCCAGCAGTGAAGGGGTGAACACCGGGGAGCTGTTTTTT
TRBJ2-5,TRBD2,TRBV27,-,CASIGLAGGWETQYF,TGTGCCAGCATCGGACTAGCGGGGGGTTGGGAGACCCAGTACTTC
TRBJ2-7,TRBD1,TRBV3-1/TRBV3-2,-,CASSQAAGGTYEQYF,TGTGCCAGCAGCCAAGCGGCAGGGGGCACCTACGAGCAGTACTTC
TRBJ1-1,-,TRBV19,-,CASSARMNTEAFF,TGTGCCAGTAGTGCCCGAATGAACACTGAAGCTTTCTTT
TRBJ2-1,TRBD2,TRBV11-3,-,CASSPRAGGHNEQFF,TGTGCCAGCAGCCCCCGAGCGGGGGGTCATAATGAGCAGTTCTTC
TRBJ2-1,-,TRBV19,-,CASSIWRDSYNEQFF,TGTGCCAGTAGTATCTGGAGAGACTCCTACAATGAGCAGTTCTTC
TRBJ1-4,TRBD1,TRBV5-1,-,CASSVQGGDEKLFF,TGCGCCAGCAGCGTACAGGGGGGAGATGAAAAACTGTTTTTT
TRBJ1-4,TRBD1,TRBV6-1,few,CASSGQGQEKLFF,TGTGCCAGCAGTGGACAGGGTCAAGAAAAACTGTTTTTT
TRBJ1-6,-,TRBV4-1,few,CASRPWEGGSPLHF,TGCGCCAGCAGACCGTGGGAGGGTGGATCACCCCTCCACTTT